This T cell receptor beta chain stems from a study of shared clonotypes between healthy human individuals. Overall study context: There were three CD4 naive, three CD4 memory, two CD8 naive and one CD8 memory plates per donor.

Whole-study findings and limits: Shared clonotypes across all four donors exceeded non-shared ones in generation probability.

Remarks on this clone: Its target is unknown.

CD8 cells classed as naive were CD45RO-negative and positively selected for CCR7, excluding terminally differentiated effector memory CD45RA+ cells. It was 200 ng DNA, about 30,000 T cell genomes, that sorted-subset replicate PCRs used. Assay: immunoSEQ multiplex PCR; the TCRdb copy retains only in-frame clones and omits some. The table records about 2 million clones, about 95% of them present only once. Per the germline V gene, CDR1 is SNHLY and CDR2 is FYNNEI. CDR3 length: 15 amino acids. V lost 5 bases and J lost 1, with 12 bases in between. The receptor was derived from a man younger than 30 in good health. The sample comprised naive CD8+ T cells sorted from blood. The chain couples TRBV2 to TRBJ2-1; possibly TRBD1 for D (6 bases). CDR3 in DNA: TGTGCCAGCAGTCAGGACAGCGCATCCTACAATGAGCAGTTCTTC. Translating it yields CASSQDSASYNEQFF.